Shown below are 29 T cell receptor beta chains from a single sample sequenced in a study of blood T cell repertoires in COVID-19. Data came from immunoSEQ multiplex PCR; TCRdb stores just in-frame clones and leaves some out. The data show 200,000 to 300,000 clones, around 90% seen once. The sample comprised PBMCs or T cells enriched from blood (not recorded which). These receptors came from a woman in her twenties or thirties with acute COVID-19.

The chain has TRBV5-1 and TRBJ2-6, with 10 positions matching TRBD1. The germline V gene encodes CDR1 SGHRS and CDR2 YFSETQ. V shed 4 bases and J 0 bases; nucleotides not matched to a gene: 4. There are 17 residues in the CDR3. CDR3 coding DNA: TGCGCCAGCAGCCGGCGGACAGGGGGCTCTGGGGCCAACGTCCTGACTTTC. Its protein is CASSRRTGGSGANVLTF.

The J gene is TRBJ2-1, the V gene TRBV7-2, with 13 bases that match TRBD2. The CDR3 is 18 residues long. Per germline, CDR1 SGHTA and CDR2 FQGNSA. V lost 5 bases to trimming and J lost 7 bases; unmatched junction nucleotides: 14. This chain's CDR3 is CASSPTSGGAYNYNEQFF. DNA for the CDR3: TGTGCCAGCAGCCCAACTAGCGGGGGGGCATATAACTATAATGAGCAGTTCTTC.

This chain joins TRBV9 and TRBJ2-7; TRBD1 agrees at 7 bases. This CDR3 has 14 amino acids. J was trimmed by 5 bases and V by 2 bases; bases with no gene match: 7. Germline assignment: CDR1 SGDLS and CDR2 YYNGEE. The CDR3 loop reads CASSVAGGVDEQYF. DNA for the CDR3: TGTGCCAGCAGCGTGGCAGGGGGTGTCGACGAGCAGTACTTC.

The CDR3 coding sequence is TGCGCCAGCAGCTTGGGGAATCGACAGGAGGCTAATGAAAAACTGTTTTTT. It yields the protein CASSLGNRQEANEKLFF. V is TRBV5-1 and J is TRBJ1-4; possible D gene TRBD1, 6 bases. From germline, CDR1 is SGHRS and CDR2 YFSETQ. Trimming took off 0 bases at V and 3 bases at J, with 15 bases between the two ends. The CDR3 sequence is 17 residues long. The full variable domain, its missing parts supplied by reference TRBV5-1 and TRBJ1-4, is KAGVTQTPRYLIKTRGQQVTLSCSPISGHRSVSWYQQTPGQGLQFLFEYFSETQRNKGNFPGRFSGRQFSNSRSEMNVSTLELGDSALYLCASSLGNRQEANEKLFFGSGTQLSVL.

This chain uses TRBV5-5 with TRBJ2-7; a weak D match, TRBD1 (5 bases). The CDR3 sequence is 15 residues long. The germline V and J ends were trimmed by 4 bases and 0 bases, with 14 bases remaining between them. Germline-derived CDR1 and CDR2 are SGHKS and YYEKEE (reference sequence). The CDR3 spells CASSPIGQDSYEQYF. CDR3 coding DNA: TGTGCCAGCAGCCCGATCGGACAAGACTCCTACGAGCAGTACTTC.

The J gene is TRBJ1-4, the V gene TRBV12-5; perhaps TRBD1 as D (6 bases). CDR3 length equals 14 residues. Germline CDR1 and CDR2: LGHNT and FRNRAP. Trimming stripped 6 bases from V and 4 bases from J, with 12 bases between. DNA for the CDR3: TGTGCTAGTGGGGCGACAGGCCTTAATGAAAAACTGTTTTTT. It codes for CASGATGLNEKLFF. Using reference TRBV12-5 and TRBJ1-4 for the parts outside the CDR3, the full variable domain is DARVTQTPRHKVTEMGQEVTMRCQPILGHNTVFWYRQTMMQGLELLAYFRNRAPLDDSGMPKDRFSAEMPDATLATLKIQPSEPRDSAVYFCASGATGLNEKLFFGSGTQLSVL.

The chain carries TRBV7-9 and TRBJ2-3; 7 nucleotides agree with TRBD2. CDR1 SEHNR and CDR2 FQNEAQ come from the germline V gene (reference sequence). The V and J ends lost 0 bases and 1 base, in that order; junction bases with no gene match: 7. The CDR3 spans 17 residues. CDR3 in amino acids: CASSLARLALGTDTQYF. The CDR3 DNA is TGTGCCAGCAGCTTAGCGAGACTAGCCCTAGGCACAGATACGCAGTATTTT.

This chain links TRBV29-1 with TRBJ2-7; D perhaps matches TRBD1 (7 bases). The CDR3 runs to 16 residues. Looked up from germline, CDR1 is SQVTM and CDR2 is ANQGSEA. V was clipped by 0 bases and J by 6 bases, with 21 bases between them. As DNA, the CDR3 is TGCAGCGTTGAAGATCCGGTGCGGCAGGGGGGCCCCGAGCAGTACTTC. Its protein product is CSVEDPVRQGGPEQYF.

The J gene is TRBJ1-3, the V gene TRBV5-6; D uncertain. The CDR3 extends over 14 amino acids. Germline V gene data show CDR1 as SGHDT and CDR2 as YYEEEE. Trimming shortened V by 4 bases and J by 0 bases, and 8 bases separated the two germline ends. The CDR3 DNA reads TGTGCCAGCAGCCCGCCGGGCTCTGGAAACACCATATATTTT. Protein: CASSPPGSGNTIYF.

J is TRBJ1-2 and V is TRBV10-3; tentatively, D is TRBD1 (6 bases). Trimming pared 2 bases from V and 5 bases from J, leaving 21 bases between. The CDR3 runs 17 residues. The V gene's germline CDR1 is ENHRY and CDR2 SYGVKD. CDR3 protein: CAISEGRQVLKVYGYTF. DNA for the CDR3: TGTGCCATCAGTGAGGGAAGACAGGTCTTAAAAGTTTATGGCTACACCTTC.

The chain is built from TRBV5-5 and TRBJ1-1; D is ambiguous. Germline CDR1 and CDR2: SGHKS and YYEKEE (reference sequence). This CDR3 has 13 residues. The ends were cut back, 0 bases at V and 5 bases at J, with 8 bases in the middle. Here the CDR3 reads CASSLGSGTEAFF. CDR3 DNA sequence: TGTGCCAGCAGCTTGGGGTCCGGTACTGAAGCTTTCTTT.

The chain recombines TRBV2 with TRBJ1-1; D uncertain. The CDR3 extends over 15 amino acids. Germline V gene sequence: CDR1 SNHLY, CDR2 FYNNEI. The V end was cut by 3 bases, the J end by 3 bases, with 14 bases between. The CDR3 region is CASSDNVEAYTEAFF. The CDR3 DNA is TGTGCCAGCAGTGATAATGTCGAGGCTTACACTGAAGCTTTCTTT.

This clone came up once. The chain couples TRBV30 to TRBJ2-5; D is uncertain. CDR3 length equals 13 residues. CDR1 and CDR2 (germline): GTSNPN, SVGIG (reference sequence). With 0 bases removed from V and 4 bases from J, the gap between germline ends came to 9 bases. CDR3 loop: CAWSVRIRETQYF. DNA for the CDR3: TGTGCCTGGAGTGTCAGGATCCGAGAGACCCAGTACTTC.

The chain couples TRBV7-9 to TRBJ1-1; 7 bases fit TRBD1. Looked up from germline, CDR1 is SEHNR and CDR2 is FQNEAQ (reference sequence). Germline trimming cut 2 bases from V and 6 bases from J; bases unmatched to any gene: 3. This CDR3 is 13 amino acids long. In DNA, the CDR3 is TGTGCCAGCAGCTTAAACCAGGGGGCTGAAGCTTTCTTT. As protein: CASSLNQGAEAFF.

The chain uses TRBV5-1 and TRBJ1-6, with D uncertain. Between the trimmed V and J ends, which lost 0 bases and 7 bases, there was a span of 5 bases. This CDR3 spans 13 amino acids. From germline, CDR1 is SGHRS and CDR2 YFSETQ. DNA for the CDR3: TGCGCCAGCAGCTTGGACAGAAATTCACCCCTCCACTTT. Amino acids: CASSLDRNSPLHF.

The chain combines TRBV4-3 with TRBJ2-7, with a weak D call TRBD2 (7 bases). The CDR3 runs 13 residues. Trimming shortened V by 1 base and J by 6 bases, and 10 bases separated the two germline ends. The germline CDR1 and CDR2 sequences are LGHNA and YSLEER. The CDR3 DNA reads as TGCGCCAGCAGCCAAGGAGGGGGGGTCGAGCAGTACTTC. The encoded protein is CASSQGGGVEQYF.

This sequence joins TRBV5-1 and TRBJ2-1; 9 bases map to TRBD1. The length of the CDR3 is 15 residues. Unmatched junction bases numbered 8, after V lost 2 bases and J lost 8 bases. CDR1 is SGHRS and CDR2 is YFSETQ in the germline V gene. The CDR3 DNA reads TGCGCCAGCAGCTTAGGTCCGGGACAGGGCTATGAGCAGTTCTTC. Amino acid sequence: CASSLGPGQGYEQFF.

This clone was observed many times. V usage is TRBV6-2 or TRBV6-3 and J usage is TRBJ2-2, with 8 nucleotides matching TRBD2. This CDR3 spans 16 amino acids. Germline values: CDR1 MNHEY, CDR2 SVGEGT. With 6 bases clipped from V and 3 bases from J, the junction kept 9 bases outside the gene matches. The DNA for the CDR3 is TGTGCCAGCAGCCTCCGGCGGGGGGACGACACCGGGGAGCTGTTTTTT. It yields the protein CASSLRRGDDTGELFF.

The chain carries TRBV27 and TRBJ1-2; weak D call: TRBD1 (5 bases). Germline V gene sequence: CDR1 MNHEY, CDR2 SMNVEV (reference sequence). The V gene lost 4 bases and the J gene lost 2 bases, with 14 bases spanning the gap. This CDR3 region has 15 residues. CDR3 in DNA: TGTGCCAGCAGTTCCGGGGGAGGCTCAAACTATGGCTACACCTTC. Amino acid sequence: CASSSGGGSNYGYTF.

In DNA, the CDR3 is TGTGCCAGCAGTCGTGACTTATCGAGCTCCTACGAGCAGTACTTC. Its protein product is CASSRDLSSSYEQYF. This chain connects TRBV6-5 to TRBJ2-7; D call uncertain. This CDR3 has 15 residues. Trimming shortened V by 5 bases and J by 0 bases, and 14 bases separated the two germline ends. Per germline, CDR1 MNHEY and CDR2 SVGAGI.

The gene calls are TRBV6-5 and TRBJ1-2, with TRBD1 as a possible D gene (5 bases). Trimming cost V 7 bases and J 8 bases, with 11 bases left between them. CDR1 and CDR2 from the germline V gene are MNHEY and SVGAGI. The CDR3 consists of 11 residues. The CDR3 reads CASIQEGGYTF. CDR3 nucleotide sequence: TGTGCCAGCATCCAGGAGGGGGGCTACACCTTC.

V gene TRBV5-1 combines with J gene TRBJ1-2; 10 bases match TRBD1. With V trimmed by 5 bases and J by 4 bases, 11 bases remained unmatched. The CDR3 sequence is 16 residues long. The germline V gene has CDR1 SGHRS and CDR2 YFSETQ. CDR3 protein: CASRSGTGARGYGYTF. The CDR3 bases are TGCGCCAGCAGATCCGGGACAGGGGCCCGGGGCTATGGCTACACCTTC.

V gene TRBV6-5 combines with J gene TRBJ1-3, with unresolved D. Per the germline V gene, CDR1 is MNHEY and CDR2 is SVGAGI. The CDR3 covers 13 residues. V dropped 8 bases and J dropped 0 bases, with 8 bases sitting between them. As DNA, the CDR3 is TGTGCCAGCCGTAGAGCCTCTGGAAACACCATATATTTT. Residues: CASRRASGNTIYF.

The chain employs TRBV15 and TRBJ2-3; D remains ambiguous. Germline V gives CDR1 LNHNV, CDR2 YYDKDF (reference sequence). The CDR3 is 15 amino acids. V lost 0 bases and J 2 bases, leaving 9 bases between the germline ends. The CDR3 DNA reads as TGTGCCACCAGCAGAGATAGCTACAACACAGATACGCAGTATTTT. Protein sequence: CATSRDSYNTDTQYF.

This chain uses TRBV13 with TRBJ1-1; 11 bases are shared with TRBD1. V dropped 0 bases and J dropped 4; count of bases not matched to a gene: 1. The germline V gene has CDR1 PRHDT and CDR2 FYEKMQ (reference sequence). The length of the CDR3 is 15 residues. CDR3 DNA: TGTGCCAGCAGCTTAGGGGGGACAGGGGGCACTGAAGCTTTCTTT. Its translation is CASSLGGTGGTEAFF.

V usage is TRBV15 and J usage is TRBJ1-5; TRBD1 might be the D (5 bases). The V end lost 0 bases, the J end lost 2 bases, and 8 bases lay between the germline ends. Germline V gene lookup returns CDR1 LNHNV and CDR2 YYDKDF (reference sequence). The CDR3 contains 15 residues. CDR3 nucleotides: TGTGCCACCAGCAGAGACGGCAGGGGCAATCAGCCCCAGCATTTT. Encoded protein: CATSRDGRGNQPQHF. Full variable domain (missing parts from reference TRBV15 and TRBJ1-5): DAMVIQNPRYQVTQFGKPVTLSCSQTLNHNVMYWYQQKSSQAPKLLFHYYDKDFNNEADTPDNFQSRRPNTSFCFLDIRSPGLGDTAMYLCATSRDGRGNQPQHFGDGTRLSIL.

This clone has a single count. This chain uses TRBV19 with TRBJ1-5; D uncertain. The CDR3 is 14 residues long. The germline V gene encodes CDR1 LNHDA and CDR2 SQIVND (reference sequence). Deletions cut 6 bases from V and 5 bases from J, with 14 bases between. CDR3 sequence (DNA): TGTGCCAGTAGCCGAGGGATTTTTCATCAGCCCCAGCATTTT. Amino acid sequence: CASSRGIFHQPQHF.

This chain joins TRBV12-3 or TRBV12-4 and TRBJ1-2; no reliable D call. V lost 10 bases and J 3 bases, leaving 12 bases between the germline ends. The CDR3 is 12 residues long. The CDR3 DNA follows: TGTGCCACCGCGAGGACTCACTATGGCTACACCTTC. Its protein product is CATARTHYGYTF.

The chain joins TRBV9 to TRBJ1-1; D is unresolved. Trimming pared 0 bases from V and 0 bases from J, leaving 12 bases between. CDR1 is SGDLS, CDR2 YYNGEE, per germline. The CDR3 has 16 amino acids. The CDR3 spells CASSVGRGGLNTEAFF. CDR3 DNA: TGTGCCAGCAGCGTAGGACGTGGCGGGCTGAACACTGAAGCTTTCTTT.